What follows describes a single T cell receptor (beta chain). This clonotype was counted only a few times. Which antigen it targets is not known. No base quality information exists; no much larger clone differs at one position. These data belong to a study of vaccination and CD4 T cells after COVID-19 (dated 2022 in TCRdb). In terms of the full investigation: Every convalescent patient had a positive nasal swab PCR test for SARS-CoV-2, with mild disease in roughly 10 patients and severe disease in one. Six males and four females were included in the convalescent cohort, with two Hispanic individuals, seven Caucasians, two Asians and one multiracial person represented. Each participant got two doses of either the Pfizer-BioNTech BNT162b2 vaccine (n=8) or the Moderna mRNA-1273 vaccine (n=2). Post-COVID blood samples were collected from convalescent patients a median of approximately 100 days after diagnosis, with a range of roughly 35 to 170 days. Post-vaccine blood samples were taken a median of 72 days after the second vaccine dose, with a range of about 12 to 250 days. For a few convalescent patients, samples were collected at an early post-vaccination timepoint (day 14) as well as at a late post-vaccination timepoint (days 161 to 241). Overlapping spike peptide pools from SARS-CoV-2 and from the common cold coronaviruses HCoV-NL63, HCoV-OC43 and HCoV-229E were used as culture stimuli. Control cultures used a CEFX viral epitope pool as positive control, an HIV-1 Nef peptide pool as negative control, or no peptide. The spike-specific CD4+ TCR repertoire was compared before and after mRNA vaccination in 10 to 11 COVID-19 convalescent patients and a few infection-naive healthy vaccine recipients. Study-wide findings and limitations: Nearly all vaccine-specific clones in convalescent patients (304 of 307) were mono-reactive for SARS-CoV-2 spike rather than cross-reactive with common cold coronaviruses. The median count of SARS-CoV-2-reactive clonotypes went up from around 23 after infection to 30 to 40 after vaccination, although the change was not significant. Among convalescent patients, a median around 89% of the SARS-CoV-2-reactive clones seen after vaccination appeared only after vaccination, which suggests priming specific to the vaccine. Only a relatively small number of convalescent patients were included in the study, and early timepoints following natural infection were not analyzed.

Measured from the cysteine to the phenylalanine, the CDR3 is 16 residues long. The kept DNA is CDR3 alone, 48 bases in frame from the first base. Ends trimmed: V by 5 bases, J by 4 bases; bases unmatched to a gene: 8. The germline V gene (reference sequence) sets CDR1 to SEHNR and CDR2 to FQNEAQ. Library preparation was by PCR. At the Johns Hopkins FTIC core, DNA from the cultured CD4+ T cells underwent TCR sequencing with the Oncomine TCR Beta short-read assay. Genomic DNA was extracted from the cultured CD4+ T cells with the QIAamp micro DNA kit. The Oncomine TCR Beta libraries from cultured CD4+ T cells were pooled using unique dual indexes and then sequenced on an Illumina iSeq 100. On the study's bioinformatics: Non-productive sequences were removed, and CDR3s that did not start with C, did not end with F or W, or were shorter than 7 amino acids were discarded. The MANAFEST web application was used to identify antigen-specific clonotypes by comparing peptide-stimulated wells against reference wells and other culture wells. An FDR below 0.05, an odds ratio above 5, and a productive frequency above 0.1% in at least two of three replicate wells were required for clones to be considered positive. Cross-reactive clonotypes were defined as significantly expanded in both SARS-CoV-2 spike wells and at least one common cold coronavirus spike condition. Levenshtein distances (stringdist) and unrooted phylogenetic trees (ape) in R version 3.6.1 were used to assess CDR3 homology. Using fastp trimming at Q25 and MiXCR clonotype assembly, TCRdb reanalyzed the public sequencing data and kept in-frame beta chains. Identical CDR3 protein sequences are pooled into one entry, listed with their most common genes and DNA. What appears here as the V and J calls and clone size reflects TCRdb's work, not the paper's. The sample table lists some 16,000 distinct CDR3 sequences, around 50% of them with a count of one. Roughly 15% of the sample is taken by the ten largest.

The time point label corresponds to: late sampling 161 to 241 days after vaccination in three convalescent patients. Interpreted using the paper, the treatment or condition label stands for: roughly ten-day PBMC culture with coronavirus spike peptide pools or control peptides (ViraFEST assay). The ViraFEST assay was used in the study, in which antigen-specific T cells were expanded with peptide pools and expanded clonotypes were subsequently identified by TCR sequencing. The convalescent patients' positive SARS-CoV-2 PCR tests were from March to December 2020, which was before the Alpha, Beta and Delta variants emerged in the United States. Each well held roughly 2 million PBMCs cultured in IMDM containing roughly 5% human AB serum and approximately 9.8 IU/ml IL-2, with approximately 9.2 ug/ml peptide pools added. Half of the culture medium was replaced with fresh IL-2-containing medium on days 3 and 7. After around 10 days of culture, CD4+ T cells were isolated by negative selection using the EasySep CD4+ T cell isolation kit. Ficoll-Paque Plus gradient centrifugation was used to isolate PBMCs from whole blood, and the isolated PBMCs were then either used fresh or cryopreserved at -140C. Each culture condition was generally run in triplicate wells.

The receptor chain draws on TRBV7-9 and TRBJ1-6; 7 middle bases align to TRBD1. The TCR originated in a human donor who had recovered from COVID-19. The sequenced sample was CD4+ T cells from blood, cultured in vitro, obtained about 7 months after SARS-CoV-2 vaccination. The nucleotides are TGTGCCAGCAGCCTAGGCGGACAGGCTTATAATTCACCCCTCCACTTT. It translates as CASSLGGQAYNSPLHF.